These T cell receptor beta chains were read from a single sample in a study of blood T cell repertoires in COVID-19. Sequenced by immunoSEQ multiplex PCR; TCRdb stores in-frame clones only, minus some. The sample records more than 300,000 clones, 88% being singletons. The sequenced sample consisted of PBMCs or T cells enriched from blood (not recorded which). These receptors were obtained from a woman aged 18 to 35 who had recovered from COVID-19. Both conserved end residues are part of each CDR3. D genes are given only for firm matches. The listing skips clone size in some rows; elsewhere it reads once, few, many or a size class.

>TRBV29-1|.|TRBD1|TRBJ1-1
TGCAGCGTGACAGGGGACACTGAAGCTTTCTTT
CSVTGDTEAFF
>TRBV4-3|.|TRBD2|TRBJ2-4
TGCGCCAGCAGCCAAGATGGGAGGGCTGACATTCAGTACTTC
CASSQDGRADIQYF
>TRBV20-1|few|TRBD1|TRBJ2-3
TGCAGTGCTAGTCGGCAAACAGGGGGAAGCACAGATACGCAGTATTTT
CSASRQTGGSTDTQYF
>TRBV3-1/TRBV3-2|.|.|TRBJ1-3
TGTGCCAGCAGCCAAGGCGTCAGAAACACCATATATTTT
CASSQGVRNTIYF
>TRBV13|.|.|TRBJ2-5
TGTGCCAGCAGCTCCCGTCGTCCGTCGGAGACCCAGTACTTC
CASSSRRPSETQYF
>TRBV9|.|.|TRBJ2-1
TGTGCCAGCAGCCAGGGGAGGGCTACCTACAATGAGCAGTTCTTC
CASSQGRATYNEQFF
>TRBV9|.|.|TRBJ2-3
TGTGCCAGCAGCGTAGACCCAGGGATGACAGATACGCAGTATTTT
CASSVDPGMTDTQYF
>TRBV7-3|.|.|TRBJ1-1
TGTGCCAGCAGCCTGACAGCCGAGAACACTGAAGCTTTCTTT
CASSLTAENTEAFF
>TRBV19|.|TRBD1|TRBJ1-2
TGTGCCACCGAGGGACAGGGGAATGGCTACACCTTC
CATEGQGNGYTF
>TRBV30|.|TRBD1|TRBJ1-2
TGTGCCTGGAGTGTACAGGGGGCGACGGCCTATGGCTACACCTTC
CAWSVQGATAYGYTF
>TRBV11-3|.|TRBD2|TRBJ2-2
TGTGCCAGCAGCTTGGGTCTAGCGGAAACCGGGGAGCTGTTTTTT
CASSLGLAETGELFF
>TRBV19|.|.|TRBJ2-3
TGTGCCAGTAGTCGATTGGGCTCGTCGTTTAGCACAGATACGCAGTATTTT
CASSRLGSSFSTDTQYF
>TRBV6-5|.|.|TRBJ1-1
TGTGCCAGTTTCACTGTGAACACTGAAGCTTTCTTT
CASFTVNTEAFF
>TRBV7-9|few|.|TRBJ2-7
TGTGCCAGCTCAGGGGCTCTGTACGAGCAGTACTTC
CASSGALYEQYF
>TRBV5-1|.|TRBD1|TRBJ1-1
TGCGCCAGCGGCCAGGGGGTGGGGAACACTGAAGCTTTCTTT
CASGQGVGNTEAFF
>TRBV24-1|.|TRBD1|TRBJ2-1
TGTGCCACCAGTGACTACAGGGGATACAATGAGCAGTTCTTC
CATSDYRGYNEQFF
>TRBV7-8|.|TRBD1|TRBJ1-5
TGTGCCAGCAGCCAACCCGGGACAGGGCTACGCAATCAGCCCCAGCATTTT
CASSQPGTGLRNQPQHF
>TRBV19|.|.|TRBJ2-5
TGTGCCAGTAGTATCTCATCGACAGCCCTCCAGTACTTC
CASSISSTALQYF
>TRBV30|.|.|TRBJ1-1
TGTGCCTGGAGTACCAGGACTGAAGCTTTCTTT
CAWSTRTEAFF
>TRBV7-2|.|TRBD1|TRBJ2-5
TGTGCCAGCAGCCCGCGGGGCGGACAGGGGGCCAGGGAGACCCAGTACTTC
CASSPRGGQGARETQYF
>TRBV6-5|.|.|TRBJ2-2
TGTGCCAGCAACTCGCAGGGCCCCGGGGAGCTGTTTTTT
CASNSQGPGELFF
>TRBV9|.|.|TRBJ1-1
TGTGCCAGCAGCGTAGAGCCAGGGAACACTGAAGCTTTCTTT
CASSVEPGNTEAFF
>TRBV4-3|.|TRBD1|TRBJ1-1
TGCGCCAGCAGCCAATACAGGGGAAGCACTGAAGCTTTCTTT
CASSQYRGSTEAFF
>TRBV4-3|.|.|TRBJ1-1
TGCGCCAGCAGCGCCGCCCAACAGGGGAACACTGAAGCTTTCTTT
CASSAAQQGNTEAFF
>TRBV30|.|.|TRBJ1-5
TGTGCCTGGTCGGACGGAGTGGGGGCCAATCAGCCCCAGCATTTT
CAWSDGVGANQPQHF